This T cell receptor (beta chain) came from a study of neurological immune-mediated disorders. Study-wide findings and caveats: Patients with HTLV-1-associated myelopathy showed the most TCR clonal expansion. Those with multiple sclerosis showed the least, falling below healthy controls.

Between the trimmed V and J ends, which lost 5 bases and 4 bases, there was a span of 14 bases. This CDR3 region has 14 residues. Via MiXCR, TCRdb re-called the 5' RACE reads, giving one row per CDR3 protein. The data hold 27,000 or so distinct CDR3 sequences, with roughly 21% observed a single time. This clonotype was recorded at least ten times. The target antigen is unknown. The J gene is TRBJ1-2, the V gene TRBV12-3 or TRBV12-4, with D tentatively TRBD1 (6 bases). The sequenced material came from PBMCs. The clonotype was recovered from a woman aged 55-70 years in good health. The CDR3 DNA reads TGTGCCAGCAGTGGACCAGGGGTTCGCTATGGCTACACCTTC. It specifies CASSGPGVRYGYTF.